The rows below give T cell receptor beta chains drawn from one sample of a study of identical twins. TCRdb independently ran MiXCR on the 5' RACE reads; one entry per CDR3 protein. The sample records 550,000 to 700,000 distinct CDR3 sequences, 21% being singletons. Another study also made use of these data, one on T cells expressing NK-cell markers.

Sequenced: PBMCs. These receptors were taken from a woman in her late teens or twenties in good health. CDR3s include the opening cysteine and the closing phenylalanine or tryptophan. The D gene is left open where the match is weak. A clone size is listed for some rows: how often the clone was seen (once, few, many), or a class if it is expanded.

TRBV7-6	-	-	TRBJ2-2	TGTGCCAGCAGCTTAGGACGGAAGACTTACACCGGGGAGCTGTTTTTT	CASSLGRKTYTGELFF
TRBV20-1	-	TRBD2	TRBJ2-7	TGCAGTGCTCCCTCACTAGCGCGAGAGGACTACGAGCAGTACTTC	CSAPSLAREDYEQYF
TRBV7-9	many	-	TRBJ2-7	TGTGCCAGCAGCGGGACACTCTCCTACGAGCAGTACTTC	CASSGTLSYEQYF
TRBV5-6	-	-	TRBJ2-7	TGTGCCAGCAGCCCCGGGCCAGTAATCTACGAGCAGTACTTC	CASSPGPVIYEQYF
TRBV5-1	-	-	TRBJ2-1	TGCGCCAGCAGCTTCGTCGTAACGAGCTCCTACAATGAGCAGTTCTTC	CASSFVVTSSYNEQFF
TRBV5-1	few	TRBD1	TRBJ2-1	TGCGCCAGCAGCTTACCGGGACAGGAGCAGTTCTTC	CASSLPGQEQFF
TRBV29-1	few	-	TRBJ1-1	TGCAGCGTTGATACGGGGGGGGAGAGCACTGAAGCTTTCTTT	CSVDTGGESTEAFF
TRBV27	few	TRBD1	TRBJ2-7	TGTGCCAGCAGTTTGACAGGGGAGTACGAGCAGTACTTC	CASSLTGEYEQYF
TRBV6-5	-	TRBD1	TRBJ2-7	TGTGCCAGCAGTACTCAAGGGACAGGGGTGGGCGAGCAGTACTTC	CASSTQGTGVGEQYF
TRBV30	few	-	TRBJ1-5	TGTGCCTGGAGTGTATGGAGCAATCAGCCCCAGCATTTT	CAWSVWSNQPQHF
TRBV12-3/TRBV12-4	few	TRBD2	TRBJ2-5	TGTGCCAGCAGTTTACGGCTAGCGGGCACCCAGTACTTC	CASSLRLAGTQYF
TRBV20-1	few	TRBD2	TRBJ2-7	TGCAGTGCCCTGGGACTAGCGGTAACCTACGAGCAGTACTTC	CSALGLAVTYEQYF
TRBV11-3	-	TRBD2	TRBJ2-4	TGTGCCAGCAGCTCGACCAGACTGAGCGGGGGTAACATTCAGTACTTC	CASSSTRLSGGNIQYF
TRBV7-2	-	-	TRBJ2-7	TGTGCCAGCAGCCCTGCAGGGGTTTCCTACGAGCAGTACTTC	CASSPAGVSYEQYF
TRBV12-3/TRBV12-4	few	-	TRBJ1-1	TGTGCCAGCACCTCGACATTTGGAGCTTTCTTT	CASTSTFGAFF
TRBV29-1	-	-	TRBJ1-1	TGCAGCGTTGGATGGCAATACAGTTCCGCGAACACTGAAGCTTTCTTT	CSVGWQYSSANTEAFF
TRBV5-1	few	TRBD1	TRBJ2-1	TGCGCCAGCAGCTTGACAGGGGCCGGGAAGGAGGAGCAGTTCTTC	CASSLTGAGKEEQFF
TRBV6-1	-	-	TRBJ2-2	TGTGCCAGCAGTCGGGACTTTGGCACCGGGGAGCTGTTTTTT	CASSRDFGTGELFF
TRBV20-1	-	-	TRBJ2-7	TGCAGTGCTAGAGGGATGGGGGCCTACGAGCAGTACTTC	CSARGMGAYEQYF
TRBV6-4	many	TRBD2	TRBJ2-1	TGTGCCAGCAGTCCGACTAGCGGGAGTAGCAATGAGCAGTTCTTC	CASSPTSGSSNEQFF
TRBV7-9	few	-	TRBJ2-2	TGTGCCAGCAGCTTAGCCGGGACGGTAAACACCGGGGAGCTGTTTTTT	CASSLAGTVNTGELFF
TRBV6-4	few	TRBD1	TRBJ1-2	TGTGCCAGCAGTGGCAGACAGGGGATAGGTGGCTACACCTTC	CASSGRQGIGGYTF
TRBV4-3	few	-	TRBJ2-7	TGCGCCAGCAGCCGTAACACGGGCCCGTCTTACGAGCAGTACTTC	CASSRNTGPSYEQYF
TRBV6-4	many	TRBD1	TRBJ2-3	TGTGCCAGCAGTCCGGGACAGGGGGGTTCGGATACGCAGTATTTT	CASSPGQGGSDTQYF
TRBV7-8	few	-	TRBJ2-3	TGTGCCAGCAGCACCCTATATTGGAGAAGCACAGATACGCAGTATTTT	CASSTLYWRSTDTQYF
TRBV5-1	many	-	TRBJ1-1	TGCGCCAGCAGCACCCTTACCCTGAACACTGAAGCTTTCTTT	CASSTLTLNTEAFF
TRBV29-1	few	-	TRBJ2-7	TGCAGCGGGGGGGACTTCGCCGAGCAGTACTTC	CSGGDFAEQYF
TRBV7-2	few	TRBD1	TRBJ2-3	TGTGCCAGCAGCTCGCAAAGGACAGGGGGCACAGATACGCAGTATTTT	CASSSQRTGGTDTQYF
TRBV29-1	-	-	TRBJ2-7	TGCAGCGTGGGCGGGACAGCTTACGAGCAGTACTTC	CSVGGTAYEQYF
TRBV7-9	-	-	TRBJ2-2	TGTGCCAGCTTACCCCTAGCTCACACCGGGGAGCTGTTTTTT	CASLPLAHTGELFF
TRBV12-3/TRBV12-4	few	-	TRBJ2-7	TGTGCCAGCAGTTTACAGGCAGGATCCTACGAGCAGTACTTC	CASSLQAGSYEQYF
TRBV12-3/TRBV12-4	many	TRBD2	TRBJ2-3	TGTGCCAGCAGTTTGATGGGGACTAGCACCGATACGCAGTATTTT	CASSLMGTSTDTQYF
TRBV29-1	-	-	TRBJ2-1	TGCAGCGTTGGGACCTCGAGGGTCTCCTACAATGAGCAGTTCTTC	CSVGTSRVSYNEQFF
TRBV7-9	few	-	TRBJ1-4	TGTGCCAGCAGCCCCATGGGTGAAAAACTGTTTTTT	CASSPMGEKLFF
TRBV20-1	few	-	TRBJ1-6	TGCAGTGCTAGAGATTTCGGGGGCGGGAATTCACCCCTCCACTTT	CSARDFGGGNSPLHF
TRBV10-3	-	TRBD1	TRBJ1-1	TGTGCCATCACCCGGACAGGGAGGAACACTGAAGCTTTCTTT	CAITRTGRNTEAFF
TRBV6-5	few	-	TRBJ1-6	TGTGCCAGCAGTTACCTCGGGGTGGACTCACCCCTCCACTTT	CASSYLGVDSPLHF
TRBV2	few	TRBD2	TRBJ2-7	TGTGCCAGCAGTGAGACGCCCTCTCCCCGGGGGGAGTACTTC	CASSETPSPRGEYF
TRBV7-6	many	-	TRBJ2-3	TGTGCCAGCAGCTATGCAAACAGGAGGGCTTTTAGCACAGATACGCAGTATTTT	CASSYANRRAFSTDTQYF
TRBV5-1	-	TRBD2	TRBJ2-1	TGCGCCAGCAGCTTCCACGGACTAGCGGGAGGGCCGGAGCAGTTCTTC	CASSFHGLAGGPEQFF
TRBV3-1	many	TRBD1	TRBJ1-1	TGTGCCAGCAGACGACAGGGCGGCACTGAAGCTTTCTTT	CASRRQGGTEAFF
TRBV7-9	few	-	TRBJ2-2	TGTGCCAGCAGCCGGGATCACGGGGAGCTGTTTTTT	CASSRDHGELFF
TRBV6-2/TRBV6-3	few	TRBD2	TRBJ2-7	TGTGCCAGCAGTTACTCGAGGCAGGGCCGGGTAGCGGGGGATCCCTACGAGCAGTACTTC	CASSYSRQGRVAGDPYEQYF
TRBV7-3	-	TRBD2	TRBJ2-3	TGTGCCAGCAGCCTTAGCGGGGGGGCCCATACGCAGTATTTT	CASSLSGGAHTQYF
TRBV12-3/TRBV12-4	few	TRBD2	TRBJ2-3	TGTGCCAGCAGCCCCCCACGCGGGGGGGGTAGCACAGATACGCAGTATTTT	CASSPPRGGGSTDTQYF
TRBV29-1	few	-	TRBJ2-3	TGCAGCGTTGAAGAGCCCACAGATACGCAGTATTTT	CSVEEPTDTQYF
TRBV29-1	-	-	TRBJ2-7	TGCAGCGTTGCTGCTCTGGCAGGGCAGTACGGCGAGCAGTACTTC	CSVAALAGQYGEQYF
TRBV12-3/TRBV12-4	-	-	TRBJ1-2	TGTGCCAGCAGTCGTACAGGGCGTGGGGCGCATGGCTACACCTTC	CASSRTGRGAHGYTF
TRBV20-1	few	-	TRBJ2-4	TGCAGTGCTAGGGGGGACCTAGCCAAAAACATTCAGTACTTC	CSARGDLAKNIQYF
TRBV5-6	few	-	TRBJ2-1	TGTGCCAGCAGCTTGGTTCCGCAGGGGGAGCAGTTCTTC	CASSLVPQGEQFF
TRBV7-9	-	TRBD1	TRBJ2-1	TGTGCCAGCACCCAGACAGGGAGCTCCTACAATGAGCAGTTCTTC	CASTQTGSSYNEQFF
TRBV20-1	-	-	TRBJ2-6	TGCAGTGCTAGCAGGGCTGGGGCCAACGTCCTGACTTTC	CSASRAGANVLTF
TRBV20-1	-	-	TRBJ1-1	TGCAGTGCTACCCTGAGGGGCCCTAACACTGAAGCTTTCTTT	CSATLRGPNTEAFF
TRBV6-5	few	-	TRBJ2-1	TGTGCCAGCAGTTACTCGAGCTCCCGGAAGAATGAGCAGTTCTTC	CASSYSSSRKNEQFF
TRBV20-1	-	TRBD2	TRBJ2-5	TGCAGTGCTAGCAGAAGGACTAGCGGGAGGGCCCGGGAGACCCAGTACTTC	CSASRRTSGRARETQYF
TRBV12-3/TRBV12-4	-	-	TRBJ2-5	TGTGCCAGCAGTCCCCACGGTATAGAGACCCAGTACTTC	CASSPHGIETQYF
TRBV5-1	few	-	TRBJ2-7	TGCGCCAGCAGAGGAACCCCCCCGGGCGAGCAGTACTTC	CASRGTPPGEQYF